What follows are 28 T cell receptor beta chains derived from one specimen sequenced in a study of T cell changes during pregnancy in multiple sclerosis. TCRdb's table, derived via immunoSEQ multiplex PCR, lists solely in-frame clones and lacks some. The sample comprises approximately 130,000 clones, about 96% of which are singletons, and over 0.35% rests with the top ten. Here the sequenced sample was peripheral blood, taken after pregnancy. Receptors originate from a female donor with multiple sclerosis, enrolled in a pregnancy study.

This clone has just one count. J is TRBJ2-7 and V is TRBV20-1, with D hard to call. V was cut by 2 bases and J by 5 bases, with 7 bases left in between. The CDR3 extends over 11 amino acids. Germline V gives CDR1 DFQATT, CDR2 SNEGSKA (reference sequence). In nucleotides, the CDR3 is TGCAGTGCTAGACTGGTAGACGAGCAGTACTTC. Its protein product is CSARLVDEQYF.

This sequence joins TRBV2 and TRBJ2-1; D is unclear. From germline, CDR1 is SNHLY and CDR2 FYNNEI. The CDR3 covers 13 residues. V lost 7 bases, J lost 2 bases, and 9 bases lay in between. CDR3 DNA: TGTGCCAGCATTAGTTTTACCTACAATGAGCAGTTCTTC. As protein: CASISFTYNEQFF.

The chain is built from TRBV5-1 and TRBJ2-7, with TRBD2 identical over 9 bases. The CDR3 is 16 amino acids. The germline CDR1 and CDR2 sequences are SGHRS and YFSETQ. V dropped 0 bases and J dropped 7; count of bases not matched to a gene: 11. The CDR3 loop reads CASSLVSSGSPGEQYF. For the CDR3, the DNA is TGCGCCAGCAGCTTGGTTAGTAGCGGGAGCCCCGGGGAGCAGTACTTC.

J is TRBJ2-2 and V is TRBV27; 10 nucleotides match TRBD2. Germline CDR1 and CDR2: MNHEY and SMNVEV (reference sequence). The CDR3 spans 19 residues. Trimming at V came to 2 bases and at J to 4 bases, leaving 13 bases not matched to a gene. The CDR3 sequence: CASSLRALAGVGGTGELFF. The CDR3 DNA follows: TGTGCCAGCAGTTTAAGGGCCCTAGCGGGAGTAGGAGGCACCGGGGAGCTGTTTTTT.

This chain uses TRBV19 with TRBJ2-3, with TRBD2 matching over 7 bases. Germline V gene data show CDR1 as LNHDA and CDR2 as SQIVND (reference sequence). Trimming cost V 3 bases and J 6 bases; bases outside gene matches: 15. CDR3 length equals 17 residues. The CDR3 nucleotides read TGTGCCAGTAGTATCCTTAGCGGGCGGGGGTCGGAGGATACGCAGTATTTT. This gives the protein CASSILSGRGSEDTQYF. The full variable domain, with the rest looked up from reference TRBV19 and TRBJ2-3, is DGGITQSPKYLFRKEGQNVTLSCEQNLNHDAMYWYRQDPGQGLRLIYYSQIVNDFQKGDIAEGYSVSREKKESFPLTVTSAQKNPTAFYLCASSILSGRGSEDTQYFGPGTRLTVL.

The chain recombines TRBV6-5 with TRBJ1-1; D is perhaps TRBD1 (5 bases). Germline assignment: CDR1 MNHEY and CDR2 SVGAGI. The CDR3 contains 14 residues. V was pared by 4 bases and J by 2 bases, with 11 bases between. CDR3 sequence: CASSWERTNTEAFF. The CDR3 DNA is TGTGCCAGCAGTTGGGAACGGACAAACACTGAAGCTTTCTTT.

The genes are TRBV29-1 and TRBJ2-2; a weak D match, TRBD2 (5 bases). Germline CDR1 reads SQVTM; CDR2 reads ANQGSEA. This CDR3 has 12 amino acids. Deletions cut 4 bases from V and 6 bases from J, with 9 bases between. In DNA, the CDR3 is TGCAGCGTTGCGGGAATTGCCGGGGAGCTGTTTTTT. It is translated as CSVAGIAGELFF.

This clone was observed once. The CDR3 region has the DNA TGCAGCGTTGACCAGGGCTCGGTTAATGAGCAGTTCTTC. It is translated as CSVDQGSVNEQFF. This chain links TRBV29-1 with TRBJ2-1; maybe TRBD1 (5 bases). V was clipped by 3 bases and J by 7 bases, with 13 bases between them. The CDR3 runs to 13 residues. Germline assignment: CDR1 SQVTM and CDR2 ANQGSEA.

The chain combines TRBV19 with TRBJ2-4; 7 bases align to TRBD2. This CDR3 comprises 16 residues. J was trimmed by 7 bases and V by 3 bases; bases with no gene match: 12. Germline CDR1 and CDR2: LNHDA and SQIVND (reference sequence). CDR3 in amino acids: CASSMAGPAGVNIQYF. In nucleotides, the CDR3 is TGTGCCAGTAGTATGGCAGGCCCGGCGGGGGTGAACATTCAGTACTTC.

The chain has TRBV2 and TRBJ1-2, with TRBD1 as a possible D gene (5 bases). Germline-derived CDR1 and CDR2 are SNHLY and FYNNEI. The germline V and J ends were trimmed by 4 bases and 8 bases, with 17 bases remaining between them. The CDR3 spans 14 residues. DNA of the CDR3: TGTGCCAGCAGTGGGGGGGACCGTCTAAGCGGCTACACCTTC. It yields the protein CASSGGDRLSGYTF.

V usage is TRBV19 and J usage is TRBJ2-1; 11 bases are a match to TRBD2. Germline V gene lookup returns CDR1 LNHDA and CDR2 SQIVND (reference sequence). With 2 bases clipped from V and 9 bases from J, the junction kept 3 bases outside the gene matches. This CDR3 has 14 residues. CDR3 amino acids: CASSILAGGGEQFF. The CDR3 region has the DNA TGTGCCAGTAGTATACTAGCGGGAGGCGGTGAGCAGTTCTTC.

CDR3 protein: CASSLDRGISGANVLTF. DNA for the CDR3: TGTGCCAGCAGCCTAGACAGGGGTATCTCTGGGGCCAACGTCCTGACTTTC. The genes are TRBV5-8 and TRBJ2-6, with TRBD1 matching over 8 bases. The CDR3 extends over 17 amino acids. Germline lookup yields CDR1 SGHTS and CDR2 YDEGEE. Trimming took 4 bases from V and 0 from J; bases not matched to a gene: 6.

V gene TRBV28 combines with J gene TRBJ2-7; 10 nucleotides match TRBD2. Germline trimming cut 4 bases from V and 3 bases from J; bases unmatched to any gene: 15. Germline V gene sequence: CDR1 MDHEN, CDR2 SYDVKM. This CDR3 has 18 amino acids. Here the CDR3 DNA reads TGTGCCAGCAGTTCCAATATTAAAGCGGGAGGGCCGCACTACGAGCAGTACTTC. Its protein product is CASSSNIKAGGPHYEQYF. Filled out from reference TRBV28 and TRBJ2-7, the complete variable domain reads DVKVTQSSRYLVKRTGEKVFLECVQDMDHENMFWYRQDPGLGLRLIYFSYDVKMKEKGDIPEGYSVSREKKERFSLILESASTNQTSMYLCASSSNIKAGGPHYEQYFGPGTRLTVT.

The chain links TRBV19 to TRBJ1-1; D gene ambiguous. The V gene lost 6 bases and the J gene lost 1 base, with 3 bases spanning the gap. The CDR3 has 11 residues. Germline lookup yields CDR1 LNHDA and CDR2 SQIVND (reference sequence). The CDR3 region has the DNA TGTGCCAGTAGCTCGAACACTGAAGCTTTCTTT. Translating it yields CASSSNTEAFF.

The rearrangement uses TRBV11-3 and TRBJ2-1; a possible D gene is TRBD1 (6 bases). Germline lookup yields CDR1 SGHNT and CDR2 YENEEA. The CDR3 extends over 16 amino acids. Trimming pared 1 base from V and 5 bases from J, leaving 15 bases between. DNA of the CDR3: TGTGCCAGCAGCTTAGGTCCAGGGGACACACACAATGAGCAGTTCTTC. Its translation is CASSLGPGDTHNEQFF.

The CDR3 loop is CASGPGGGYEQYF. The CDR3 region has the DNA TGCGCCAGCGGGCCTGGCGGGGGCTACGAGCAGTACTTC. The chain links TRBV5-1 to TRBJ2-7, with TRBD2 matching over 7 bases. Trimming cost V 7 bases and J 3 bases; bases outside gene matches: 7. Germline V gene sequence: CDR1 SGHRS, CDR2 YFSETQ. This CDR3 has 13 residues.

This chain joins TRBV5-1 and TRBJ2-7; no clear D. This CDR3 is built from 13 residues. Germline lookup yields CDR1 SGHRS and CDR2 YFSETQ. V gave up 3 bases and J gave up 1 base, with 8 bases separating them. CDR3 sequence: CASSSRSSYEQYF. The CDR3 bases are TGCGCCAGCAGCTCCAGATCGTCCTACGAGCAGTACTTC. Full variable domain (rest looked up from reference TRBV5-1 and TRBJ2-7): KAGVTQTPRYLIKTRGQQVTLSCSPISGHRSVSWYQQTPGQGLQFLFEYFSETQRNKGNFPGRFSGRQFSNSRSEMNVSTLELGDSALYLCASSSRSSYEQYFGPGTRLTVT.

The chain links TRBV18 to TRBJ2-2, with 8 bases aligning to TRBD2. With V trimmed by 0 bases and J by 5 bases, 5 bases remained unmatched. CDR3 length: 16 amino acids. Germline V gene data show CDR1 as KGHSH and CDR2 as LQKENI. The CDR3 DNA reads as TGTGCCAGCTCACCACCGCGCGGGAGGACAACCGGGGAGCTGTTTTTT. This codes for CASSPPRGRTTGELFF. Full variable domain (rest looked up from reference TRBV18 and TRBJ2-2): NAGVMQNPRHLVRRRGQEARLRCSPMKGHSHVYWYRQLPEEGLKFMVYLQKENIIDESGMPKERFSAEFPKEGPSILRIQQVVRGDSAAYFCASSPPRGRTTGELFFGEGSRLTVL.

The genes are TRBV18 and TRBJ2-1, with TRBD2 matching over 7 bases. Germline V gene lookup returns CDR1 KGHSH and CDR2 LQKENI. V dropped 6 bases and J dropped 4; count of bases not matched to a gene: 6. CDR3 length: 14 amino acids. The CDR3 nucleotides read TGTGCCAGCTCGGGAGGAGCGGGGTACAATGAGCAGTTCTTC. It specifies CASSGGAGYNEQFF.

This chain uses TRBV18 with TRBJ1-1, with unresolved D. The ends were cut back, 5 bases at V and 8 bases at J, with 9 bases in the middle. This CDR3 comprises 11 residues. Germline CDR1 and CDR2: KGHSH and LQKENI. The CDR3 region is CASSKSLEAFF. DNA of the CDR3: TGTGCCAGCTCAAAGTCTCTAGAAGCTTTCTTT.

This clone has just one count. Compared with germline, one end of the junction differs, possibly owing to a read error. The chain recombines TRBV30 with TRBJ2-6, with D maybe TRBD2 (6 bases). There are 16 residues in the CDR3. Germline V CDR1 and CDR2: GTSNPN, SVGIG (reference sequence). CDR3 region: CGGDLEGNSGANVLTF. In DNA form, the CDR3 reads TGCGGAGGGGATCTCGAGGGGAACTCTGGGGCCAACGTCCTGACTTTC. The variable domain in full, completed from reference TRBV30 and TRBJ2-6, reads SQTIHQWPATLVQPVGSPLSLECTVEGTSNPNLYWYRQAAGRGLQLLFYSVGIGQISSEVPQNLSASRPQDRQFILSSKKLLLSDSGFYLCGGDLEGNSGANVLTFGAGSRLTVL.

V is TRBV6-1 and J is TRBJ1-1; D uncertain. Trimming took 3 bases from V and 6 from J, leaving 5 bases between them. This CDR3 is built from 11 residues. CDR1 and CDR2 (germline): MNHNS, SASEGT. Here the CDR3 reads CASSEGAEAFF. The CDR3 DNA sequence: TGTGCCAGCAGTGAGGGCGCTGAAGCTTTCTTT.

The chain recombines TRBV28 with TRBJ2-7; a weak D match, TRBD1 (6 bases). CDR3 length equals 15 residues. The germline V gene encodes CDR1 MDHEN and CDR2 SYDVKM. Trimming took off 6 bases at V and 5 bases at J, with 20 bases between the two ends. The CDR3 DNA sequence: TGTGCCAGCAGACCCCGGACAGATATAAGGGACGAGCAGTACTTC. Its translation: CASRPRTDIRDEQYF.

V gene TRBV5-1 combines with J gene TRBJ2-5; D may be TRBD2 (5 bases). Trimming shortened V by 3 bases and J by 1 base, and 10 bases separated the two germline ends. Germline CDR1 SGHRS, CDR2 YFSETQ. CDR3 length: 14 residues. CDR3 amino acids: CASSSTGFQETQYF. The CDR3 bases are TGCGCCAGCAGCTCCACGGGGTTCCAAGAGACCCAGTACTTC.

The chain joins TRBV6-6 to TRBJ2-1; 8 bases map to TRBD2. The CDR3 covers 16 residues. The germline V gene has CDR1 MNHNY and CDR2 SVGAGI (reference sequence). V lost 2 bases and J lost 4; bases outside the gene matches: 7. The CDR3 reads CASSYRAGVSYNEQFF. CDR3 DNA sequence: TGTGCCAGCAGTTACAGAGCGGGAGTTTCGTACAATGAGCAGTTCTTC.

The chain carries TRBV5-1 and TRBJ2-7; TRBD1 is a possible D gene (5 bases). This CDR3 spans 15 amino acids. Germline V lookup: CDR1 SGHRS, CDR2 YFSETQ. Trimming shortened V by 1 base and J by 0 bases, and 11 bases separated the two germline ends. The CDR3 nucleotides read TGCGCCAGCAGCTTGTATGGTGGGGCCTCCTACGAGCAGTACTTC. Amino acids: CASSLYGGASYEQYF.

The chain combines TRBV2 with TRBJ1-3; 7 bases line up with TRBD1. The ends lost 8 bases at V and 4 bases at J; junction bases unmatched: 5. Germline V CDR1 and CDR2: SNHLY, FYNNEI. The CDR3 runs 13 residues. CDR3 region: CASRSGGGNTIYF. The CDR3 bases are TGTGCCAGCCGGTCAGGGGGAGGAAACACCATATATTTT. Supplemented by reference TRBV2 and TRBJ1-3, the full variable domain reads EPEVTQTPSHQVTQMGQEVILRCVPISNHLYFYWYRQILGQKVEFLVSFYNNEISEKSEIFDDQFSVERPDGSNFTLKIRSTKLEDSAMYFCASRSGGGNTIYFGEGSWLTVV.

The rearrangement links TRBV5-4 to TRBJ1-2; D is perhaps TRBD1 (5 bases). The CDR3 is 16 amino acids. V dropped 0 bases and J dropped 4 bases, with 16 bases sitting between them. Germline values: CDR1 SGHNT, CDR2 YYREEE (reference sequence). This CDR3 reads CASSLGSEGTRYGYTF. For the CDR3, the DNA is TGTGCCAGCAGCTTGGGGTCTGAAGGGACTCGCTATGGCTACACCTTC. The entire variable domain, with the rest obtained from reference TRBV5-4 and TRBJ1-2, is as follows: ETGVTQSPTHLIKTRGQQVTLRCSSQSGHNTVSWYQQALGQGPQFIFQYYREEENGRGNFPPRFSGLQFPNYSSELNVNALELDDSALYLCASSLGSEGTRYGYTFGSGTRLTVV.